These 16 T cell receptor beta chains share one sample of origin, sequenced in a study of T cells after yellow fever vaccination. TCRdb re-called the 5' RACE reads through MiXCR, storing one row per CDR3 protein. The repertoire holds some 560,000 distinct CDR3 sequences, with roughly a sixth as singletons. The material was PBMCs, obtained around 5 days after the first yellow fever vaccination. These receptors came from a man aged 18 to 35 who received the YFV17D yellow fever vaccine.

Written as DNA, the CDR3 is TGTGCCAGCTCGTCCGCTAGCTCCTACGAGCAGTACTTC. It translates to CASSSASSYEQYF. The chain is built from TRBV18 and TRBJ2-7; D is undetermined. The CDR3 consists of 13 residues. The V end lost 6 bases, the J end lost 0 bases, and 9 bases lay between the germline ends. Germline lookup yields CDR1 KGHSH and CDR2 LQKENI.

This clonotype was found many times. This chain connects TRBV4-3 to TRBJ1-6; D call uncertain. The length of the CDR3 is 18 residues. Germline V gene data show CDR1 as LGHNA and CDR2 as YSLEER. V dropped 0 bases and J dropped 1 base, with 13 bases sitting between them. CDR3 loop: CASSQDLLGLSYNSPLHF. CDR3 coding DNA: TGCGCCAGCAGCCAAGATTTGTTAGGGCTGTCCTATAATTCACCCCTCCACTTT.

This chain uses TRBV6-1 with TRBJ2-7; no firm D call. The germline CDR1 and CDR2 sequences are MNHNS and SASEGT. Trimming removed 8 bases at V and 0 bases at J, with 14 bases between. The CDR3 has 14 residues. The CDR3 bases are TGTGCCAGCGCTCGGGCACCCTACTCCTACGAGCAGTACTTC. Translated: CASARAPYSYEQYF.

The chain couples TRBV3-1 to TRBJ1-2; D gene ambiguous. Trimming removed 4 bases from V and 4 bases from J, with 13 bases in between. Germline-derived CDR1 and CDR2 are LGHDT and YNNKEL (reference sequence). The CDR3 is made up of 14 amino acids. The CDR3 DNA is TGTGCCAGCAGCCCCGATCAAGAATTCTATGGCTACACCTTC. Translated, it gives CASSPDQEFYGYTF. The variable domain in full, completed from reference TRBV3-1 and TRBJ1-2, reads DTAVSQTPKYLVTQMGNDKSIKCEQNLGHDTMYWYKQDSKKFLKIMFSYNNKELIINETVPNRFSPKSPDKAHLNLHINSLELGDSAVYFCASSPDQEFYGYTFGSGTRLTVV.

The V and J genes are TRBV12-3 or TRBV12-4 and TRBJ2-3, with TRBD2 matching over 15 bases. The CDR3 runs 19 residues. V lost 6 bases and J lost 1; bases outside the gene matches: 11. The DNA for the CDR3 is TGTGCCAGCAGGGCCAGAGGACTAGCGGGGGGGCCGGGCACAGATACGCAGTATTTT. Translating gives CASRARGLAGGPGTDTQYF.

The rearrangement uses TRBV10-2 and TRBJ2-1; D possibly matches TRBD1 or TRBD2 (6 bases each). CDR3 length: 15 amino acids. CDR1 is WSHSY and CDR2 is SAAADI in the germline V gene. Trimming left V 7 bases short and J 0 bases short, with 13 bases between. CDR3 protein: CASIGGGSSYNEQFF. DNA for the CDR3: TGCGCCAGCATAGGAGGGGGAAGCTCCTACAATGAGCAGTTCTTC.

This clonotype was detected a few times. The rearrangement joins TRBV3-1 to TRBJ1-1; D is uncertain. This CDR3 region has 12 residues. Trimming removed 8 bases from V and 3 bases from J, with 10 bases in between. CDR1 is LGHDT and CDR2 is YNNKEL in the germline V gene (reference sequence). The CDR3 bases are TGTGCCAGCGGATTAGAGCACACTGAAGCTTTCTTT. Translated, it gives CASGLEHTEAFF.

There are a few counts of this clonotype. The rearrangement links TRBV20-1 to TRBJ1-2; TRBD1 might be the D (5 bases). CDR3 size: 15 residues. V lost 1 base and J 4 bases, leaving 16 bases between the germline ends. Germline values: CDR1 DFQATT, CDR2 SNEGSKA (reference sequence). CDR3 in amino acids: CSARAFGAGVYGYTF. Written as DNA, the CDR3 is TGCAGTGCTAGAGCATTTGGGGCTGGAGTCTATGGCTACACCTTC.

This clonotype turned up a few times. The chain carries TRBV11-1 and TRBJ1-6; 8 bases are a match to TRBD1. The ends lost 4 bases at V and 8 bases at J; junction bases unmatched: 10. The germline gives CDR1 SGHAT, CDR2 FQDESV (reference sequence). The length of the CDR3 is 16 residues. CDR3 in amino acids: CASSWGPGQEDSPLHF. CDR3 bases: TGTGCCAGCAGCTGGGGACCGGGACAGGAGGATTCACCCCTCCACTTT.

The chain recombines TRBV7-3 with TRBJ2-2; the match to TRBD1 covers 7 bases. Germline assignment: CDR1 SGHTA and CDR2 FQGTGA. V lost 6 bases and J lost 5; bases outside the gene matches: 15. The length of the CDR3 is 17 residues. Written as DNA, the CDR3 is TGTGCCAGCAGTCCCCGATCCCCCCAGGGGGTGACCGGGGAGCTGTTTTTT. Protein product: CASSPRSPQGVTGELFF.

The J gene is TRBJ2-7, the V gene TRBV9, with 12 positions matching TRBD2. The CDR3 is made up of 15 amino acids. Looked up from germline, CDR1 is SGDLS and CDR2 is YYNGEE. V dropped 8 bases and J dropped 6; count of bases not matched to a gene: 12. The chain's CDR3 is CARSRLAGGAVEQYV. The CDR3 DNA reads TGTGCCAGATCCCGGCTAGCGGGGGGGGCTGTCGAGCAGTACGTC.

This clonotype was detected a few times. The chain links TRBV20-1 to TRBJ2-7; 7 nucleotides match TRBD1. Losses at the gene ends were 5 bases for V and 3 bases for J; bases not matched to a gene: 10. The CDR3 runs 14 residues. Germline V gene sequence: CDR1 DFQATT, CDR2 SNEGSKA (reference sequence). The CDR3 sequence: CSARPDRYFYEQYF. The CDR3 bases are TGCAGTGCTCGACCGGACAGGTACTTCTACGAGCAGTACTTC.

This clonotype was found a few times. The V call is TRBV12-3 or TRBV12-4, the J call TRBJ1-2; D remains unclear. This CDR3 spans 12 amino acids. The V end lost 3 bases, the J end lost 6 bases, and 8 bases lay between the germline ends. The CDR3 reads CASSFRTHGYTF. For the CDR3, the DNA is TGTGCCAGCAGTTTTCGGACCCATGGCTACACCTTC.

This clonotype has more than one count but fewer than ten. The chain uses TRBV4-2 and TRBJ1-1, with TRBD1 matching over 7 bases. V shed 3 bases, J shed 0 bases, and the junction held 4 bases outside the gene matches. Germline CDR1 LGHNA, CDR2 YNFKEQ. This CDR3 is 15 amino acids long. The DNA of the CDR3 is TGTGCCAGCAGCCAGCCGGGACAGATGAACACTGAAGCTTTCTTT. It yields the protein CASSQPGQMNTEAFF.

The sample holds a few counts of this clonotype. This chain joins TRBV7-9 and TRBJ2-5; no definite D call. The CDR3 runs 14 residues. Trimming removed 2 bases at V and 5 bases at J, with 12 bases between. CDR1 SEHNR and CDR2 FQNEAQ come from the germline V gene (reference sequence). The CDR3 bases are TGTGCCAGCAGCTTATCAGGCTTGTCTGAGACCCAGTACTTC. The encoded protein is CASSLSGLSETQYF.

This clonotype was seen a few times. V is TRBV9 and J is TRBJ1-2; no clear D gene. V was clipped by 2 bases and J by 3 bases, with 14 bases between them. This CDR3 spans 15 amino acids. Germline assignment: CDR1 SGDLS and CDR2 YYNGEE. The CDR3 loop is CASSVASDGDYGYTF. The CDR3 DNA reads as TGTGCCAGCAGCGTTGCGTCGGACGGAGACTATGGCTACACCTTC.